The entry below describes one T cell receptor (beta chain). Patients of the Seattle cohort, enrolled during active infection, were followed longitudinally. The data belong to a study of blood T cell repertoires in COVID-19. Study-wide background: Nucleic acid was either cDNA or gDNA, and it came from T cells, B-cell-depleted T cells, or PBMCs.

CDR1 LNHDA and CDR2 SQIVND come from the germline V gene (reference sequence). The CDR3 is 13 amino acids. V gave up 6 bases and J gave up 10 bases, with 13 bases separating them. In the original analysis: Estimated nucleated cell counts came from reference gene primer amplification. Measured with immunoSEQ multiplex PCR; TCRdb has only the in-frame clones, and not every one. V and J calls and clone size are given by that table; D and trimming were obtained from the DNA. The sample consists of 150,000 or so clones, more than 75% of them appearing once. The clonotype was recovered from a woman in her 70s with COVID-19, enrolled during active disease. The chain is built from TRBV19 and TRBJ1-6, with D possibly matching TRBD1 (5 bases). Sequencing used peripheral blood. The chain's CDR3 is CASRGGGVSPLHF. CDR3 DNA sequence: TGTGCCAGTAGAGGTGGAGGGGTCTCACCCCTCCACTTT.